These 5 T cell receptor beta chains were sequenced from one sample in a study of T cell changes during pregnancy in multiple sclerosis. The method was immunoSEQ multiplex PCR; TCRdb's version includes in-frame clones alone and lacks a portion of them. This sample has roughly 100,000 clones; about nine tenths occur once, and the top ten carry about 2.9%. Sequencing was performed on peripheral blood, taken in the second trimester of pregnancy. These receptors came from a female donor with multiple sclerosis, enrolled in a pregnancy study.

The CDR3 loop is CASSLFGRSTDTQYF. CDR3 DNA: TGTGCCAGCAGCTTATTCGGGAGGAGCACAGATACGCAGTATTTT. The chain couples TRBV7-2 to TRBJ2-3, with 7 positions matching TRBD2. This CDR3 has 15 residues. From germline, CDR1 is SGHTA and CDR2 FQGNSA. J gave up 0 bases and V 2 bases, and 2 bases lay outside the gene matches.

CDR3 DNA: TGTGCCAGTATCTATCGGGCAGGGCTTCCTGGGGCCAACGTCCTGACTTTC. Protein sequence: CASIYRAGLPGANVLTF. The chain combines TRBV19 with TRBJ2-6; maybe TRBD1 (5 bases). Germline V gene lookup returns CDR1 LNHDA and CDR2 SQIVND (reference sequence). V was cut by 7 bases and J by 2 bases, with 18 bases left in between. The CDR3 totals 17 residues. Filled out from reference TRBV19 and TRBJ2-6, the complete variable domain reads DGGITQSPKYLFRKEGQNVTLSCEQNLNHDAMYWYRQDPGQGLRLIYYSQIVNDFQKGDIAEGYSVSREKKESFPLTVTSAQKNPTAFYLCASIYRAGLPGANVLTFGAGSRLTVL.

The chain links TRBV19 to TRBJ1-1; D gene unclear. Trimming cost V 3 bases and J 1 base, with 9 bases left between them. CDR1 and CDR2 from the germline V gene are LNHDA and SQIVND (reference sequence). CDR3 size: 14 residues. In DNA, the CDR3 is TGTGCCAGTAGTATCACCCCGGGGAACACTGAAGCTTTCTTT. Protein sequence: CASSITPGNTEAFF.

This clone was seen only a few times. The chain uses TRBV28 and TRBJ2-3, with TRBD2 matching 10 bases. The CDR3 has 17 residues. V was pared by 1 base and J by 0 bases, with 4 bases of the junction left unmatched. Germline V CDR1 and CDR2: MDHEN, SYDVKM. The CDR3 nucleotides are TGTGCCAGCAGTTTATTGATACTAGCGGGAAGCACAGATACGCAGTATTTT. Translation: CASSLLILAGSTDTQYF.

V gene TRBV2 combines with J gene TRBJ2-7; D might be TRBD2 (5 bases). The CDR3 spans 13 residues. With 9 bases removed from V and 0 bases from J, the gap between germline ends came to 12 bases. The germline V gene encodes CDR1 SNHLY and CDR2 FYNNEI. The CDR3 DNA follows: TGTGCCAGTCTGAAAACTAGCTCCTACGAGCAGTACTTC. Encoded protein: CASLKTSSYEQYF.